This T cell receptor beta chain derives from a study of T cell responses to AZD1222 COVID-19 vaccine. Whole-study results and caveats: The donor cohort was predominantly white British with a female majority, and clonal diversity may have been underestimated. Spike-specific TCR breadth and depth both grew after two AZD1222 doses.

Assay used: immunoSEQ multiplex PCR; TCRdb lists only in-frame clones, some missing. The table lists about 140,000 clones, approximately 90% of them singletons. The CDR3 has 12 residues. Trimming removed 6 bases at V and 7 bases at J, with 9 bases between. Per the germline V gene, CDR1 is MNHEY and CDR2 is SVGAGI. For this clone: Its target is unknown.

The source of this sequence is an adult in good health. Sequenced here: peripheral blood, sampled on day 0 of AZD1222 vaccination. The chain employs TRBV6-5 and TRBJ2-2; D is unresolved. CDR3 in amino acids: CASRPPDGELFF. The DNA of the CDR3 is TGTGCCAGCAGACCTCCGGACGGGGAGCTGTTTTTT.